These 11 T cell receptor beta chains were all obtained from the same sample, sequenced in a study of lymphopenia after photon versus proton radiotherapy. Sequencing used immunoSEQ multiplex PCR; TCRdb keeps in-frame clones, though not all of them. The sample lists tens of thousands of clones; roughly 80% were seen once. This specimen consisted of peripheral blood, obtained from a patient treated with proton-based radiotherapy. These receptors were taken from a man aged 55-75 years with pancreatic cancer.

V usage is TRBV30 and J usage is TRBJ1-5; possible D gene TRBD1, 6 bases. The V gene's germline CDR1 is GTSNPN and CDR2 SVGIG (reference sequence). The V gene lost 2 bases and the J gene lost 4 bases, with 12 bases spanning the gap. The CDR3 has 14 residues. CDR3 sequence: CAWSSFQGNQPQHF. Here the CDR3 DNA reads TGTGCCTGGAGTTCTTTCCAGGGGAATCAGCCCCAGCATTTT.

The chain couples TRBV2 to TRBJ2-7; D is uncertain. The CDR3 contains 13 residues. V lost 8 bases and J lost 0, with 11 bases in between. CDR1 is SNHLY and CDR2 is FYNNEI in the germline V gene. The CDR3 protein is CASVGSSSYEQYF. The DNA of the CDR3 is TGTGCCAGCGTCGGTTCCAGCTCCTACGAGCAGTACTTC.

The chain links TRBV6-5 to TRBJ1-1; 8 nucleotides align to TRBD1. J lost 5 bases, V lost 4 bases, and 9 bases had no gene match. The germline gives CDR1 MNHEY, CDR2 SVGAGI. The CDR3 loop spans 15 amino acids. CDR3 nucleotide sequence: TGTGCCAGCAGTTTCATAGGACAGGGTGAAACTGAAGCTTTCTTT. This gives the protein CASSFIGQGETEAFF.

The chain joins TRBV11-2 to TRBJ1-2, with a weak D call TRBD1 (5 bases). The CDR3 consists of 16 residues. CDR1 and CDR2 from the germline V gene are SGHAT and FQNNGV. Between the trimmed V and J ends, which lost 5 bases and 5 bases, there was a span of 21 bases. CDR3 nucleotide sequence: TGTGCCAGCAGCACCCAACAGGATGGAAAGGGGTATGGCTACACCTTC. It translates to CASSTQQDGKGYGYTF.

This clone was picked up one time. The chain joins TRBV15 to TRBJ1-4; 7 bases map to TRBD1. The V and J ends lost 0 bases and 12 bases, in that order; junction bases with no gene match: 13. This CDR3 is 16 amino acids long. In germline, CDR1 is LNHNV, CDR2 YYDKDF (reference sequence). The CDR3 region has the DNA TGTGCCACCAGCAGAGATCTCGTCAAGACAGGGATGGAACTGTTTTTT. Protein sequence: CATSRDLVKTGMELFF.

The V call is TRBV7-2, the J call TRBJ1-2, with D uncertain. Germline lookup yields CDR1 SGHTA and CDR2 FQGNSA. This CDR3 is built from 14 residues. V was shortened by 1 base and J by 1 base, with 7 bases between the two germline ends. CDR3 sequence (DNA): TGTGCCAGCAGCTTAGGCGGGAGTAACTATGGCTACACCTTC. This sequence encodes CASSLGGSNYGYTF.

In DNA form, the CDR3 reads TGTGCCAGCAGTTCAGGGGCTTATAGCAATCAGCCCCAGCATTTT. Its translation is CASSSGAYSNQPQHF. The chain carries TRBV28 and TRBJ1-5, with a tentative D call TRBD1 (6 bases). Deletions cut 4 bases from V and 0 bases from J, with 10 bases between. The germline V gene encodes CDR1 MDHEN and CDR2 SYDVKM. This CDR3 is 15 amino acids long.

This clone was detected once. The chain combines TRBV7-9 with TRBJ2-2, with 7 positions matching TRBD1. Germline V gene lookup returns CDR1 SEHNR and CDR2 FQNEAQ (reference sequence). There are 12 residues in the CDR3. V shed 5 bases, J shed 9 bases, and the junction held 3 bases outside the gene matches. CDR3 sequence: CASSRGPRELFF. The DNA for the CDR3 is TGTGCCAGCAGCAGGGGGCCCCGGGAGCTGTTTTTT.

V usage is TRBV15 and J usage is TRBJ1-4, with D tentatively TRBD1 (5 bases). Germline loops: CDR1 LNHNV, CDR2 YYDKDF (reference sequence). There are 14 residues in the CDR3. The V gene lost 5 bases and the J gene lost 0 bases, with 7 bases spanning the gap. Here the CDR3 DNA reads TGTGCCACCAGCCGACAGACAACTAATGAAAAACTGTTTTTT. Translating gives CATSRQTTNEKLFF.

This chain connects TRBV6-6 to TRBJ2-7; a possible D gene is TRBD1 (5 bases). The V end was cut by 9 bases, the J end by 0 bases, with 9 bases between. The CDR3 length is 12 residues. CDR1 and CDR2 from the germline V gene are MNHNY and SVGAGI (reference sequence). In DNA form, the CDR3 reads TGTGCCAGTGACAGTGACTCCTACGAGCAGTACTTC. Protein: CASDSDSYEQYF.

J is TRBJ2-5 and V is TRBV15, with D perhaps TRBD1 (5 bases). Germline V CDR1 and CDR2: LNHNV, YYDKDF (reference sequence). This CDR3 is 14 amino acids long. Trimming stripped 4 bases from V and 3 bases from J, with 12 bases between. CDR3 residues: CATSTRQSKETQYF. The CDR3 DNA follows: TGTGCCACCAGCACCAGACAGAGCAAAGAGACCCAGTACTTC.